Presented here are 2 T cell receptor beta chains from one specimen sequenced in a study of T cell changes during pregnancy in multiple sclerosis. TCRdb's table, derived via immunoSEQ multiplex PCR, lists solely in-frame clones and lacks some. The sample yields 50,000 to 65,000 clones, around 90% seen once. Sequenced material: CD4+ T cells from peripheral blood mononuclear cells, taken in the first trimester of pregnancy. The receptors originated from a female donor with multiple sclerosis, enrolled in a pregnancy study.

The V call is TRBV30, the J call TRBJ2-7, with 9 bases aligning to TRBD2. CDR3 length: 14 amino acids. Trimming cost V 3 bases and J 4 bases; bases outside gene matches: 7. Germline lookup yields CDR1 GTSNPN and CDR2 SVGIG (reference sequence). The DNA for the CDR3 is TGTGCCTGGAGCTACGTAGCGGGGGCTTACGAGCAGTACTTC. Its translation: CAWSYVAGAYEQYF.

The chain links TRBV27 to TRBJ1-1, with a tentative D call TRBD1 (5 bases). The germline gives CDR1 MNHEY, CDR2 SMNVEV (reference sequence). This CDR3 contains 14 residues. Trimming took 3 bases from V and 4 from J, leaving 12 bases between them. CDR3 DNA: TGTGCCAGCAGTTTCCGGGACTTCATCACTGAAGCTTTCTTT. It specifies CASSFRDFITEAFF.